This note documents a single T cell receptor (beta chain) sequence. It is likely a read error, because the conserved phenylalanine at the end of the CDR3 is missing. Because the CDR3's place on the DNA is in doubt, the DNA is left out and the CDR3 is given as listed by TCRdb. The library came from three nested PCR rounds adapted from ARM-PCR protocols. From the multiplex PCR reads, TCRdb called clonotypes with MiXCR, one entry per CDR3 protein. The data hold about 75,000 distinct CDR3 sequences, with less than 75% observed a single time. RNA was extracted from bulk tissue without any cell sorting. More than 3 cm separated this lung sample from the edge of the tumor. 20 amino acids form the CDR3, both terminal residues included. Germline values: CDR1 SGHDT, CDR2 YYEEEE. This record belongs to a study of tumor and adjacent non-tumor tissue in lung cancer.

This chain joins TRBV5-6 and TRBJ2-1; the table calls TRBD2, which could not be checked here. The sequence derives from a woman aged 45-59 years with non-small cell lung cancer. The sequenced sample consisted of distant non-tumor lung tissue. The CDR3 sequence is CASSLRRWWLGTTLAWFPFI.